This T cell receptor beta chain comes out of a study of blood T cells in healthy people across ages. Study summary: About one barcoded beta molecule per two T cells was the capture yield of template switching.

CDR3 length equals 15 residues. The ends lost 6 bases at V and 2 bases at J; junction bases unmatched: 8. In germline, CDR1 is MNHEY, CDR2 SVGAGI. With a J-beta primer mix and a sample-barcoded 5' primer, a second PCR ran 7 to 11 cycles. Each CDR3 protein is one row after TCRdb ran MiXCR on the 5' RACE reads. The repertoire holds 2 million or so distinct CDR3 sequences, with just under 50% as singletons. Per sample, no less than 5 micrograms of total RNA were extracted. Sequenced input: blood. This chain connects TRBV6-5 to TRBJ2-5, with TRBD2 matching 8 bases. This clonotype originated in a woman aged 40 to 55 in good health. CDR3 DNA: TGTGCCAGCAGCCCGGGACTAGTGGCTCAAGAGACCCAGTACTTC. Translating it yields CASSPGLVAQETQYF.